The clone carrying this T cell receptor (beta chain) was recorded at least ten times. What it recognizes is unknown. Making TCR cDNA involved 5'RACE template switching, which added UMIs and a universal primer site. TCRdb reprocessed the 5' RACE reads via MiXCR and lists one record per CDR3 protein. Of some 120,000 distinct CDR3 sequences in the sample, 8.4% are singletons; the top ten hold 25%. This specimen belongs to a study of T cells after yellow fever vaccination. Study conclusions and caveats: Re-detected after boosting: most primary clones, 96% of CD4 and roughly 90% of CD8. Some clonotypes were seen in both the CD4 and the CD8 compartments. These made up a small share and likely arose from convergent recombination. Weaker overall was a secondary response that nonetheless peaked faster, on day 5 versus 15.

Specimen: CD8+ T cells sorted from PBMCs, collected 45 days after the yellow fever booster vaccination. The TCR comes from a man in his thirties or forties who received the YFV17D yellow fever vaccine.

CDR3 protein: CACDGSPDEQYF. The CDR3 DNA sequence: TGTGCCTGCGACGGCTCCCCAGACGAGCAGTACTTC. The genes are TRBV30 and TRBJ2-7; D gene ambiguous. The CDR3 totals 12 residues. V lost 6 bases, J lost 5 bases, and 14 bases lay in between. Germline V CDR1 and CDR2: GTSNPN, SVGIG (reference sequence).